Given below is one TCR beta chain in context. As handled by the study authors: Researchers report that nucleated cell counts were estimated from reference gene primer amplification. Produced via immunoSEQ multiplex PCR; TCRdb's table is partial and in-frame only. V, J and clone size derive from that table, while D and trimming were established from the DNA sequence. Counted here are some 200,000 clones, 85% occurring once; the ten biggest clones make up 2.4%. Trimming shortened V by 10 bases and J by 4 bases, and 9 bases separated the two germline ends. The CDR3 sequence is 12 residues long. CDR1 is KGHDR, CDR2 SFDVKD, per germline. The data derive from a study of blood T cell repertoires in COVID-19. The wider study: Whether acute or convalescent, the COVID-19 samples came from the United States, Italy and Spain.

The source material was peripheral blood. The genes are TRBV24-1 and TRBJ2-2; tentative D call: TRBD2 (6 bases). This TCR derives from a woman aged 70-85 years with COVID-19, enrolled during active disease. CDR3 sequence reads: CATSGLTGELFF. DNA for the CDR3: TGTGCCACTAGCGGCCTCACCGGGGAGCTGTTTTTT.